This T cell receptor beta chain derives from a study of T cell responses to AZD1222 COVID-19 vaccine. The wider study: Pooled in the analysis were second doses at about 4 or about 12 weeks.

V was clipped by 4 bases and J by 7 bases; unmatched bases: 1. The CDR3 has 13 residues. CDR1 is SGDLS and CDR2 is YYNGEE in the germline V gene. Method: immunoSEQ multiplex PCR; TCRdb's copy keeps in-frame clones and lacks some. The data show 150,000 to 200,000 clones, approximately 90% seen once. The sequence was obtained from an adult in good health. This sequence joins TRBV9 and TRBJ2-1; 11 bases match TRBD2. The source material was peripheral blood, sampled on day 0 of AZD1222 vaccination. In nucleotides, the CDR3 is TGTGCCAGCAGCACTAGCGGGAGAAATGAGCAGTTCTTC. Residues: CASSTSGRNEQFF.